Listed here are 24 T cell receptor beta chains from one sample, sequenced in a study of blood T cell repertoires in COVID-19. TCRdb's table, derived via immunoSEQ multiplex PCR, lists solely in-frame clones and lacks some. The sample includes 300,000 to 350,000 clones, approximately 87% of them seen just once. The sample consisted of peripheral blood. The receptors stem from a young woman with COVID-19, enrolled during active disease.

This clone was detected only a few times. This chain connects TRBV28 to TRBJ2-7; 10 bases align to TRBD2. The CDR3 runs 17 residues. V dropped 4 bases and J dropped 3; count of bases not matched to a gene: 12. Germline V gene lookup returns CDR1 MDHEN and CDR2 SYDVKM. CDR3 sequence (DNA): TGTGCCAGCAGTTCTCCCCCTTTGGCTAGCGGGAGCTACGAGCAGTACTTC. Its translation: CASSSPPLASGSYEQYF. The entire variable domain, with the rest obtained from reference TRBV28 and TRBJ2-7, is as follows: DVKVTQSSRYLVKRTGEKVFLECVQDMDHENMFWYRQDPGLGLRLIYFSYDVKMKEKGDIPEGYSVSREKKERFSLILESASTNQTSMYLCASSSPPLASGSYEQYFGPGTRLTVT.

This clone was observed a handful of times. The chain has TRBV4-2 and TRBJ1-3; the D is unclear. CDR3 length: 17 amino acids. Germline values: CDR1 LGHNA, CDR2 YNFKEQ. Trimming took 1 base from V and 0 from J, leaving 13 bases between them. The CDR3 reads CASSQVVSLISGNTIYF. The DNA of the CDR3 is TGTGCCAGCAGCCAAGTAGTTTCGCTAATCTCTGGAAACACCATATATTTT.

This clone was seen a few times. The chain has TRBV5-4 and TRBJ1-2, with 9 bases fitting TRBD1. This CDR3 region has 14 residues. Looked up from germline, CDR1 is SGHNT and CDR2 is YYREEE (reference sequence). V was clipped by 0 bases and J by 8 bases; unmatched bases: 5. CDR3: CASSLGGQGFGYTF. The DNA of the CDR3 is TGTGCCAGCAGCTTGGGGGGACAGGGTTTCGGCTACACCTTC.

The sample holds many counts of this clone. This CDR3 reads CASTWNRGVSGNTIYF. CDR3 in DNA: TGTGCCAGCACCTGGAACAGGGGGGTCTCTGGAAACACCATATATTTT. The chain couples TRBV2 to TRBJ1-3, with 8 bases aligning to TRBD1. This CDR3 is 16 amino acids long. Germline trimming cut 7 bases from V and 0 bases from J; bases unmatched to any gene: 8. Germline CDR1 reads SNHLY; CDR2 reads FYNNEI.

V and J are TRBV28 and TRBJ2-2; 8 bases agree with TRBD2. The CDR3 is 15 residues long. CDR1 and CDR2 (germline): MDHEN, SYDVKM. The ends lost 3 bases at V and 0 bases at J; junction bases unmatched: 0. The CDR3: CASSFSGANTGELFF. DNA for the CDR3: TGTGCCAGCAGTTTTAGCGGGGCGAACACCGGGGAGCTGTTTTTT.

In this sample, this clone turned up a few times. V is TRBV27 and J is TRBJ2-3, with D perhaps matching TRBD2 (5 bases). V lost 1 base and J 5 bases, leaving 10 bases between the germline ends. CDR1 and CDR2 (germline): MNHEY, SMNVEV (reference sequence). The CDR3 is 14 residues long. The CDR3 region has the DNA TGTGCCAGCAGTTTATTGGGAGTGATAGATACGCAGTATTTT. Its translation is CASSLLGVIDTQYF.

The CDR3 is CASSEAGTGRAFGELFF. DNA of the CDR3: TGTGCCAGCAGTGAAGCGGGGACCGGGAGGGCCTTCGGGGAGCTGTTTTTT. V and J are TRBV2 and TRBJ2-2; 8 nucleotides align to TRBD2. There are 17 residues in the CDR3. The J segment lost 7 bases and the V segment lost 0 bases, leaving 10 bases of the junction unmatched. Germline V gene sequence: CDR1 SNHLY, CDR2 FYNNEI.

V usage is TRBV6-5 and J usage is TRBJ2-7; tentative D call: TRBD1 (6 bases). This CDR3 comprises 13 residues. CDR1 and CDR2 (germline): MNHEY, SVGAGI. V gave up 6 bases and J gave up 5 bases, with 14 bases separating them. The CDR3 DNA sequence: TGTGCCAGCAGCGCCATAGGGGGTAACGAGCAGTACTTC. Translation gives CASSAIGGNEQYF.

V and J are TRBV19 and TRBJ1-1, with D possibly TRBD1 on 5 matching bases. Trimming cost V 4 bases and J 8 bases, with 8 bases left between them. This CDR3 has 11 residues. The germline V gene encodes CDR1 LNHDA and CDR2 SQIVND (reference sequence). The CDR3 loop reads CASSTRGEAFF. The CDR3 DNA is TGTGCCAGTAGTACTCGGGGGGAAGCTTTCTTT.

This clone came up a few times. J is TRBJ2-7 and V is TRBV11-2, with 9 positions matching TRBD1. The germline gives CDR1 SGHAT, CDR2 FQNNGV. The junction had 16 bases not matched to a gene; V was cut back by 5 bases and J by 2 bases. The CDR3 covers 18 residues. The CDR3 loop reads CASSPVSRDRGSPYEQYF. CDR3 nucleotide sequence: TGTGCCAGCAGCCCAGTTTCGCGTGACAGGGGGTCCCCCTACGAGCAGTACTTC.

The genes are TRBV28 and TRBJ1-2; a weak D match, TRBD1 (6 bases). The germline V gene has CDR1 MDHEN and CDR2 SYDVKM. The CDR3 has 15 residues. The V end lost 6 bases, the J end lost 2 bases, and 16 bases lay between the germline ends. The CDR3, as DNA: TGTGCCAGCAGCCTAAACAGGGAGGGCAACTATGGCTACACCTTC. It translates to CASSLNREGNYGYTF.

The gene calls are TRBV2 and TRBJ2-6, with 7 nucleotides matching TRBD1. Looked up from germline, CDR1 is SNHLY and CDR2 is FYNNEI. The junction had 6 bases not matched to a gene; V was cut back by 7 bases and J by 0 bases. CDR3 size: 16 residues. CDR3 DNA sequence: TGTGCCAGCACGGGACAGCGGATCTCTGGGGCCAACGTCCTGACTTTC. Its translation is CASTGQRISGANVLTF.

The rearrangement joins TRBV18 to TRBJ1-4; possibly TRBD1 for D (5 bases). V shed 5 bases and J shed 2 bases, with 15 bases lying between them. The CDR3 contains 16 residues. Germline V gives CDR1 KGHSH, CDR2 LQKENI. The DNA for the CDR3 is TGTGCCAGCTCATTACAGGCTCCGGCGACTAATGAAAAACTGTTTTTT. Its protein product is CASSLQAPATNEKLFF.

The J gene is TRBJ2-2, the V gene TRBV4-1; 8 nucleotides line up with TRBD2. The V and J ends lost 0 bases and 4 bases, in that order; junction bases with no gene match: 7. This CDR3 spans 17 amino acids. Germline CDR1 and CDR2: MGHRA and YSYEKL. CDR3 loop: CASSQDSGGLGTGELFF. The CDR3 region has the DNA TGCGCCAGCAGCCAAGACTCGGGGGGGCTAGGCACCGGGGAGCTGTTTTTT.

The chain carries TRBV19 and TRBJ2-6; TRBD1 might be the D (5 bases). Per the germline V gene, CDR1 is LNHDA and CDR2 is SQIVND (reference sequence). V shed 4 bases and J shed 4 bases, with 8 bases lying between them. CDR3 length: 14 residues. CDR3 sequence reads: CASSTGIGANVLTF. The CDR3 DNA is TGTGCCAGTAGTACAGGGATCGGGGCCAACGTCCTGACTTTC. Full variable domain (remainder filled in from reference TRBV19 and TRBJ2-6): DGGITQSPKYLFRKEGQNVTLSCEQNLNHDAMYWYRQDPGQGLRLIYYSQIVNDFQKGDIAEGYSVSREKKESFPLTVTSAQKNPTAFYLCASSTGIGANVLTFGAGSRLTVL.

The table lists this clone with a count of one. The V gene is TRBV9, the J gene TRBJ1-1; 9 bases agree with TRBD1. This CDR3 region has 14 residues. CDR1 is SGDLS, CDR2 YYNGEE, per germline. Losses at the gene ends were 3 bases for V and 3 bases for J; bases not matched to a gene: 3. The DNA for the CDR3 is TGTGCCAGCAGCGAGGGACAGGGAGACACTGAAGCTTTCTTT. Its protein is CASSEGQGDTEAFF. Based on the CDR3 plus reference TRBV9 and TRBJ1-1, the full variable domain is DSGVTQTPKHLITATGQRVTLRCSPRSGDLSVYWYQQSLDQGLQFLIQYYNGEERAKGNILERFSAQQFPDLHSELNLSSLELGDSALYFCASSEGQGDTEAFFGQGTRLTVV.

This clone was counted between two and nine times. The rearrangement links TRBV5-6 to TRBJ1-6; 11 bases fit TRBD1. The V segment lost 4 bases and the J segment 8 bases; nucleotides outside the gene matches: 11. The CDR3 spans 17 residues. CDR1 and CDR2 from the germline V gene are SGHDT and YYEEEE. DNA for the CDR3: TGTGCCAGCAGCCGACGGACGCCGGGACAGGGGGATTCACCCCTCCACTTT. Protein sequence: CASSRRTPGQGDSPLHF.

The V and J genes are TRBV5-1 and TRBJ1-1; a possible D gene is TRBD1 (6 bases). The germline CDR1 and CDR2 sequences are SGHRS and YFSETQ. Trimming removed 2 bases from V and 4 bases from J, with 15 bases in between. The CDR3 contains 15 residues. The CDR3: CASSFPGALSTEAFF. The CDR3 DNA reads TGCGCCAGCAGCTTCCCAGGGGCCCTCTCCACTGAAGCTTTCTTT. Variable domain in full (rest from reference TRBV5-1 and TRBJ1-1): KAGVTQTPRYLIKTRGQQVTLSCSPISGHRSVSWYQQTPGQGLQFLFEYFSETQRNKGNFPGRFSGRQFSNSRSEMNVSTLELGDSALYLCASSFPGALSTEAFFGQGTRLTVV.

V is TRBV6-4 and J is TRBJ1-2; tentative D call: TRBD1 (5 bases). Trimming took 0 bases from V and 2 from J, leaving 10 bases between them. Germline loops: CDR1 MRHNA, CDR2 SNTAGT. CDR3 size: 15 residues. The CDR3 DNA follows: TGTGCCAGCAGTGACTCAATTCGGGGGAACTATGGCTACACCTTC. The encoded protein is CASSDSIRGNYGYTF.

Written as DNA, the CDR3 is TGTGCCAGCAGCCCCCGGAGCGGGAAAGAGACCCAGTACTTC. Its translation: CASSPRSGKETQYF. The chain joins TRBV11-2 to TRBJ2-5, with 7 bases matching TRBD2. V shed 5 bases and J 3 bases; nucleotides not matched to a gene: 6. Germline values: CDR1 SGHAT, CDR2 FQNNGV. This CDR3 has 14 amino acids.

The chain couples TRBV30 to TRBJ1-5; D possibly corresponds to TRBD1 (6 bases). This CDR3 region has 13 residues. The germline V gene encodes CDR1 GTSNPN and CDR2 SVGIG (reference sequence). Trimming left V 2 bases short and J 2 bases short, with 7 bases between. In nucleotides, the CDR3 is TGTGCCTGGAGTAACAGGGGCAATCAGCCCCAGCATTTT. Its translation is CAWSNRGNQPQHF.

V is TRBV2 and J is TRBJ2-7, with 8 bases fitting TRBD1. The CDR3 is 15 residues long. V lost 1 base and J lost 4; bases outside the gene matches: 6. Germline V gene lookup returns CDR1 SNHLY and CDR2 FYNNEI. The CDR3: CASSEGQGARYEQYF. The CDR3 DNA reads TGTGCCAGCAGTGAAGGGCAGGGGGCGCGGTACGAGCAGTACTTC.

The chain carries TRBV27 and TRBJ2-3, with 12 bases that match TRBD2. This CDR3 is built from 16 residues. Germline V gene data show CDR1 as MNHEY and CDR2 as SMNVEV (reference sequence). With 4 bases clipped from V and 4 bases from J, the junction kept 6 bases outside the gene matches. CDR3 coding DNA: TGTGCCAGCAGTTCCAGACTAGCGGGAGACCCAGATACGCAGTATTTT. It specifies CASSSRLAGDPDTQYF.

This clone was seen many times. The rearrangement uses TRBV5-8 and TRBJ2-5; tentatively, D is TRBD2 (5 bases). Germline CDR1 reads SGHTS; CDR2 reads YDEGEE. The CDR3 extends over 14 amino acids. Trimming pared 0 bases from V and 9 bases from J, leaving 15 bases between. CDR3 region: CASSLGSQRVSQYF. As DNA, the CDR3 is TGTGCCAGCAGCTTGGGGAGCCAGAGGGTGTCCCAGTACTTC.